The T cell receptor beta chain under discussion was sequenced for a study of blood T cell repertoires in COVID-19. Turning to the study itself: Spain, Italy and the United States supplied samples that represented acute and convalescent COVID-19. T cells, B-cell-depleted T cells, or PBMCs supplied cDNA or gDNA.

This CDR3 region has 13 residues. V lost 6 bases, J lost 6 bases, and 7 bases stayed unmatched. In the study's own analysis: Estimated nucleated cell counts came from reference gene primer amplification. Some clones are missing from TCRdb's copy, which holds only in-frame ones; the method was immunoSEQ multiplex PCR. That table supplies the V and J calls and clone size; D and trimming were determined from the DNA. The data show approximately 240,000 clones, with 83% seen just once and roughly 5.5% held by the top ten. This receptor was taken from a human donor in a cohort sampled during active COVID-19. The V and J genes are TRBV12-3 or TRBV12-4 and TRBJ2-5; 7 nucleotides align to TRBD1. Sequenced: peripheral blood. CDR3 sequence (DNA): TGTGCCAGCAGGAGGGGACAGTACCAGACCCAGTACTTC. This encodes CASRRGQYQTQYF.